Included here is one T cell receptor (beta chain) sequence, with context. Its antigen target is currently unknown. The sample holds no much larger clone one base away, and base qualities are not on file. These data come from a study of CD39 and CD103 CD8 tumor-infiltrating T cells (dated by TCRdb to 2017 to 2018). Broadly, across the study: An HPV-positive HNSCC, an HPV-negative HNSCC, an ovarian cancer and a melanoma patient were represented in the repertoire comparisons shown. TCRbeta CDR3 deep sequencing compared repertoires of CD8 TIL subsets defined by CD103 and CD39 with peripheral memory CD8 T cells.

For each subset, between 10,000 and 100,000 sorted cells were used for genomic DNA extraction with the DNeasy Blood and Tissue Kit. The immunoSEQ service sequenced and mapped the TCRbeta V-J or V-D-J regions, with coverage above 9.5x for each sample. The study's own analysis went as follows. The analysis included only productive rearrangements exported from the immunoSEQ Analyzer platform, and clonality was assessed using the 500 most abundant clones. The Morisita-Horn similarity index and the Jaccard index were used to quantify the overlap in repertoires between populations. Morisita-Horn similarity between CD8 T-cell subset TCR repertoires was measured in over 5 cancer patients. Imported from immuneACCESS, the table was reduced by TCRdb to in-frame sequences with V and J called. These copies leave out some clones; in studies compared against another copy, an unresolved V gene accounts for under half, and the cause of the remainder is not known. V and J calls and clone size are copied from that table; D and trimming were computed from the DNA. The sample table holds 1,500 to 2,000 clones, of which over 65% were seen once. Approximately 35% of the sample rests with the top ten.

The paper's findings and limits, for the study overall: Clonotypes from DP TILs were seldom detected in blood or uninvolved lymph node, while clonotypes from DN TILs overlapped to a large extent with peripheral memory CD8 repertoires. DP CD8 TILs appeared more oligoclonal than DN and SP CD8 TILs and blood memory CD8 T cells, with top 30 clonotypes covering roughly 50-90%.

Reading from cysteine to phenylalanine, the CDR3 counts 13 amino acids. The CDR3 DNA has 39 bases and is translated from base 1. CDR1 and CDR2 were assigned from the germline V gene (reference sequence) as GTSNPN and SVGIG. The trim is 1 base for V and 5 bases for J, with a gap of 9 bases between the germline ends. No therapy was being received by patients at the time of sample collection, although prior treatments had ranged from chemotherapy, radiotherapy, surgery and immunotherapy to none. After thawing, cells were enriched for T lymphocytes using a negative-selection kit, and EpCAM beads were added for tumor-infiltrating lymphocytes. For the CD8 TIL subsets, CD3+CD4-CD8+CD45RA- cells were FACS-sorted and divided into DN, SP and DP based on their expression of CD39 and CD103. After mincing, tumor specimens underwent a 1 h digestion with hyaluronidase, collagenase and DNase, and were then filtered, enriched by Ficoll and cryopreserved. Populations were sorted to approximately 99% purity on a FACSAria II, and cell pellets were frozen for TCR sequencing without culture.

The TCR originated in a human donor with head and neck squamous cell carcinoma. Rearrangement joined TRBV30 to TRBJ2-1; no D gene is confidently identified. Sequenced material: CD39- CD103- CD8+ T cells sorted from the tumor. Reading the label with the study, this specimen's cell subset or site is: CD103-CD39- double-negative CD45RA- CD8 T cells. The CDR3 has the sequence CAWSETVNNEQFF. The bases read TGTGCCTGGAGTGAAACAGTGAACAATGAGCAGTTCTTC.